The entry that follows covers one TCR beta chain sequence. As yet, its antigen is unknown. Some clones are missing from TCRdb's copy, which holds only in-frame ones; the method was immunoSEQ multiplex PCR. The repertoire holds 90,000 to 120,000 clones, with around 89% as singletons. The CDR3 is 15 amino acids. Germline-derived CDR1 and CDR2 are MDHEN and SYDVKM. With 2 bases clipped from V and 5 bases from J, the junction kept 6 bases outside the gene matches. These data come from a study of T cell responses to AZD1222 COVID-19 vaccine. Study background: The analysis combined second doses at about 4 or about 12 weeks. General observations from the study: Donors, mostly white British, included more females; clonal diversity was possibly underestimated. Spike regions recognized by vaccine-associated CD4 TCRs spanned the protein, led by 160-218 and 743-854. Seropositive at baseline were only 5 or 6 AZD1222 recipients.

The sample consisted of peripheral blood, taken on day 0 of AZD1222 vaccination. V usage is TRBV28 and J usage is TRBJ1-2; 9 nucleotides line up with TRBD1. This TCR derives from an adult in good health. CDR3 DNA: TGTGCCAGCAGTTTAGGGGACAGGGTATTATATGGCTACACCTTC. Amino acids: CASSLGDRVLYGYTF.